The clone carrying this TCR beta chain was seen repeatedly, ten times or more. Its antigen is currently unknown. These data are taken from a study of T cell repertoires in cytomegalovirus infection. Study at large: A matching HLA type, together with CMV infection, was signaled by public TCR beta signatures.

TCRdb independently ran MiXCR on the reads; one entry per CDR3 protein. The sample consists of 85,000 to 120,000 distinct CDR3 sequences, approximately 16% of them appearing once. Whole-study findings and limits: Cumulative public TCR beta family frequency identified carriers of CMV plus the relevant HLA. Clonotypes of TCR beta that were HLA-C-restricted and CMV-specific dominated the ex vivo response.

Germline loops: CDR1 ENHRY, CDR2 SYGVKD. The V and J ends lost 2 bases and 7 bases respectively, with 9 bases between them. This CDR3 is 13 amino acids long. The sample consisted of PBMCs. The TCR sequence derives from a human donor in good health (CMV status not recorded). Some clones in this sample may be carry-over from other donors' samples. The V call is TRBV10-3, the J call TRBJ1-5; no firm D call. CDR3 loop: CAISEGLGQPQHF. CDR3 DNA sequence: TGTGCCATCAGTGAGGGGCTAGGACAGCCCCAGCATTTT.